Reported below is one T cell receptor beta chain. Its antigen remains undetermined. Base qualities are not at hand, and no much larger clone is one base apart. The record originates from a study of blood T cell repertoires in COVID-19 (dated by TCRdb to about 2020). Regarding the complete study: The collaborator samples originated in the United States, Italy and Spain and spanned the acute and convalescent phases of COVID-19. The material from the prospective study consisted of cDNA or gDNA derived from T cells, B-cell-depleted T cells, or PBMCs. The dataset comprised deeply sampled blood TCRbeta repertoires from subjects exposed to, actively infected with, or recovered from COVID-19. The repertoires were made available in a free public database intended to serve as a resource for research on the immune response to SARS-CoV-2. The samples were drawn from two sources: the first 160 participants of the ongoing ImmuneRACE study, and approximately 1,300 subjects contributed by 6 global collaborators. The sample metadata nearly always contained a de-identified subject ID, COVID-19 status, age in years and sex. HLA class I and class II types, where available, came from metadata supplied by the sample provider rather than from assay-based typing. Broad study findings and their caveats: Clinical and demographic metadata were provided uncurated, with the amount varying by source and participant.

Ends trimmed: V by 6 bases, J by 7 bases; bases unmatched to a gene: 3. There are 13 amino acids in the CDR3, from cysteine to phenylalanine inclusive. Here the CDR3 DNA is all that survives: 39 bases in frame from base 1. The immunoSEQ Assay, a bias-controlled multiplex PCR, was used to amplify TCRbeta CDR3 regions from genomic DNA. Per the original workflow: Nucleated cell counts per sample were estimated from amplification of reference gene primers within the assay. To quantify the absolute abundance of each unique TCRbeta CDR3 rearrangement, sequence reads were collapsed and filtered. For each sample, productive Simpson clonality was calculated by taking the square root of Simpson's diversity index across productive rearrangements. TCRdb stores this immuneACCESS table with in-frame sequences only. Part of the clones is absent; in the studies checked, under half of the shortfall reflects unresolved V genes, and no reason is known for the rest. That table gives V, J and clone size, and the DNA gave D and trimming. The sample table holds more than 350,000 clones, of which approximately 90% were seen once. 1% of the sample is in the top ten clones.

Participants in the prospective study were aged about 18 to 89 years, lived in 20 to 25 United States geographic areas, and enrolled through a virtual design. In the prospective study, cohorts were assigned on the basis of participant-reported clinical history obtained from a screening survey and a study questionnaire. Recovered participants in ImmuneRACE Cohort 3 were defined as having two consecutive negative NP/OP PCR tests, clearance from a healthcare professional, or resolution of symptoms. Each participant in the prospective study had whole blood, serum and a nasopharyngeal or oropharyngeal swab collected by mobile phlebotomists. Over a roughly two-month period, participants in the prospective study had the option of providing additional blood draws and questionnaires. Before DNA extraction, blood samples from the prospective study were shipped at room temperature or frozen.

The sequencing sample was made of PBMCs or T cells enriched from blood (not recorded which). The chain joins TRBV12-3 or TRBV12-4 to TRBJ2-6, with 7 middle bases fitting TRBD1. The sequence derives from a man between 18 and 35 years old who had recovered from COVID-19. The CDR3 here reads CASRTGLANVLTF. The bases are TGTGCCAGCAGGACAGGGTTAGCCAACGTCCTGACTTTC.